This T cell receptor (beta chain) was sequenced in a study of T cell repertoires in cytomegalovirus infection (dated by TCRdb to the late 2010s). Some background on the complete study: The peptide stimulations were aimed at well-studied HLA-B-restricted epitopes as well as recently identified HLA-C-restricted CMV epitopes, whose presentation resists viral immunomodulation. Donor HLA type was relevant to the analysis, because carriage of CMV infection together with the matching HLA type was indicated by public TCR beta signatures.

The meaning of the sample's treatment or condition label: in vitro stimulation with specific CMV peptide epitopes to enrich CMV-specific T cells. Here is what the overall study found, with its caveats: The ex vivo response was dominated by HLA-C-restricted CMV-specific TCR beta clonotypes, which also provided the single most frequent clonotype in two of eight donors. In both this cohort and an independent 352-donor cohort, the cumulative frequency of public TCR beta family members distinguished carriers of CMV infection plus the relevant HLA type.

The germline V gene provides CDR1 SNHLY and CDR2 FYNNEI. V and J are truncated by 6 bases and 1 base respectively, leaving an intervening sequence of 12 bases. The CDR3, cysteine through phenylalanine, is 15 amino acids long. The DNA shown is the 45-base CDR3, in frame from base 1. These reads were obtained on an Illumina HiSeq 1500. TCRdb took the public reads, trimmed them with fastp at Q25, ran MiXCR for clone calling and kept in-frame beta chains. Merged by CDR3 protein, the rows form single entries marked with the most common genes and DNA. Across this sample there are hundreds of thousands of distinct CDR3 sequences, with approximately 31% seen only once. 13% of the sample is held by the ten biggest clonotypes. Notes on this clonotype: The target of this receptor is not known. Base qualities were left out, and no much larger clone turns up one base away.

The chain was built from TRBV2 and TRBJ1-4; TRBD1 might be the D gene, on 5 matching bases. The receptor was isolated from a human donor in good health (CMV status not recorded). Some clones in this sample may be carry-over from other donors' samples. Sequencing used cultured CD8+ T cells from PBMCs, obtained from culture after CMV antigen stimulation. The nucleotide sequence reads TGTGCCAGCAGCTCAGGGATCCTAACTAATGAAAAACTGTTTTTT. This translates into CASSSGILTNEKLFF.